This T cell receptor (beta chain) comes out of a study of T cell responses to AZD1222 COVID-19 vaccine. Study-wide results and limits: The sample set comprised mostly white British donors with more females, and clonal diversity was possibly underestimated.

The CDR3 is made up of 19 amino acids. V trimming: 4 bases; J trimming: 1 base; junction bases outside the gene matches: 17. Germline V gives CDR1 SGDLS, CDR2 YYNGEE. Regarding this clone: Antigen: not known.

Pooled in the analysis were second doses at about 4 or about 12 weeks. Measured with immunoSEQ multiplex PCR; TCRdb has only the in-frame clones, and not every one. Among about 84,000 clones, approximately 85% were seen once, and the ten largest hold about 12%. V gene TRBV9 combines with J gene TRBJ1-3; 7 bases align to TRBD1. Specimen: peripheral blood, collected 28 days after the second AZD1222 dose. The source is an adult who received the AZD1222 COVID-19 vaccine. CDR3 loop: CASSYREGALFSSGNTIYF. The CDR3 DNA reads as TGTGCCAGCAGCTACCGGGAGGGGGCATTGTTTAGTTCTGGAAACACCATATATTTT.